The source of this T cell receptor beta chain is a study of shared clonotypes between healthy human individuals. Study observations and caveats: Across subsets, estimated richness was generally greater for naive than for memory populations.

CD4+ cells underwent separation, giving CD45RA+ naive and CD45RA-negative memory subsets. Trimming removed 4 bases from V and 10 bases from J, with 13 bases in between. This CDR3 region has 12 residues. Germline V lookup: CDR1 MDHEN, CDR2 SYDVKM. This clone has just one count. Its antigen is undetermined. The method was immunoSEQ multiplex PCR; TCRdb's version includes in-frame clones alone and lacks a portion of them. The repertoire includes about 680,000 clones, around three quarters of them detected once, and under 2% sits in the top ten. The receptor comes from a woman in her 30s in good health. The sample was memory CD4+ T cells sorted from blood. Noted subset: CD45RA-negative fraction. The chain is built from TRBV28 and TRBJ1-1; D remains unclear. CDR3 DNA: TGTGCCAGCAGTTACGGGGATAAGCGAGCTTTCTTT. It codes for CASSYGDKRAFF.